This entry lists 22 T cell receptor beta chains sequenced from one sample in a study of cytomegalovirus exposure and HLA in healthy donors. The PCR employed 60 Vbeta primers together with 13 Jbeta primers. Only in-frame clones appear in the TCRdb table, and some are missing; sequencing was by immunoSEQ multiplex PCR. The sample carries about 150,000 clones, 80% to 90% recorded once. Sequenced sample: PBMCs. These receptors were obtained from a woman between 18 and 29 years old in good health and CMV-seronegative.

The V call is TRBV27, the J call TRBJ2-2, with 7 bases aligning to TRBD2. This CDR3 has 15 residues. CDR1 and CDR2 (germline): MNHEY, SMNVEV (reference sequence). The J segment lost 0 bases and the V segment lost 7 bases, leaving 5 bases of the junction unmatched. The CDR3 reads CASNAGGTNTGELFF. The CDR3 DNA reads TGTGCCAGCAACGCCGGGGGGACGAACACCGGGGAGCTGTTTTTT.

In DNA, the CDR3 is TGCAGTGCTAGCCCCGGGGATGAGCAGTTCTTC. Amino acid sequence: CSASPGDEQFF. The gene calls are TRBV20-1 and TRBJ2-1; D might be TRBD2 (5 bases). Germline V CDR1 and CDR2: DFQATT, SNEGSKA (reference sequence). The length of the CDR3 is 11 residues. The V end was cut by 3 bases, the J end by 8 bases, with 8 bases between.

In this sample, this clone turned up a few times. The chain is built from TRBV5-4 and TRBJ1-4; 8 bases match TRBD1. The CDR3 is 18 amino acids. The V segment lost 4 bases and the J segment 4 bases; nucleotides outside the gene matches: 15. The germline V gene has CDR1 SGHNT and CDR2 YYREEE (reference sequence). Written as DNA, the CDR3 is TGTGCCAGCAGCCCTGGAGGGACAGGCCGGAGGGATAATGAAAAACTGTTTTTT. Its protein product is CASSPGGTGRRDNEKLFF.

The V and J genes are TRBV5-1 and TRBJ2-2; 7 bases match TRBD2. The CDR3 spans 15 residues. Germline CDR1 and CDR2: SGHRS and YFSETQ. Unmatched junction bases numbered 2, after V lost 0 bases and J lost 3 bases. Here the CDR3 reads CASSLVGGYTGELFF. In nucleotides, the CDR3 is TGCGCCAGCAGCTTGGTCGGGGGGTACACCGGGGAGCTGTTTTTT.

The chain employs TRBV20-1 and TRBJ1-1, with no clear D. This CDR3 has 11 residues. V lost 1 base and J lost 9, with 9 bases in between. Germline V gives CDR1 DFQATT, CDR2 SNEGSKA (reference sequence). For the CDR3, the DNA is TGCAGTGCTAGAGTAGAATCAAAAGCTTTCTTT. Protein sequence: CSARVESKAFF.

J is TRBJ2-1 and V is TRBV5-5; 7 nucleotides match TRBD1. V lost 5 bases to trimming and J lost 8 bases; unmatched junction nucleotides: 16. The V gene's germline CDR1 is SGHKS and CDR2 YYEKEE (reference sequence). This CDR3 contains 16 residues. The CDR3 bases are TGTGCCAGCAGTCAGAGGGGGCCAGCCAATTCCGATGAGCAGTTCTTC. Translated, it gives CASSQRGPANSDEQFF.

V is TRBV18 and J is TRBJ1-5; D possibly corresponds to TRBD1 (5 bases). The V gene's germline CDR1 is KGHSH and CDR2 LQKENI. The CDR3 runs 15 residues. V lost 6 bases to trimming and J lost 3 bases, with 15 bases between them. The CDR3 sequence is CASSPMEGYNQPQHF. CDR3 nucleotide sequence: TGTGCCAGCTCCCCGATGGAGGGGTACAATCAGCCCCAGCATTTT. The full variable domain, rest sourced from reference TRBV18 and TRBJ1-5, is NAGVMQNPRHLVRRRGQEARLRCSPMKGHSHVYWYRQLPEEGLKFMVYLQKENIIDESGMPKERFSAEFPKEGPSILRIQQVVRGDSAAYFCASSPMEGYNQPQHFGDGTRLSIL.

This chain joins TRBV28 and TRBJ2-6, with D perhaps TRBD2 (7 bases). Trimming shortened V by 4 bases and J by 0 bases, and 16 bases separated the two germline ends. This CDR3 is 18 amino acids long. CDR1 is MDHEN and CDR2 is SYDVKM in the germline V gene. Here the CDR3 reads CASSSRGGTYSGANVLTF. In nucleotides, the CDR3 is TGTGCCAGCAGTTCGAGGGGGGGGACTTACTCTGGGGCCAACGTCCTGACTTTC.

The rearrangement joins TRBV27 to TRBJ2-5, with a tentative D call TRBD2 (5 bases). TRBJ2-7 matches the DNA end more closely, so the J call is doubtful. The CDR3 sequence is 11 residues long. Germline V gene sequence: CDR1 MNHEY, CDR2 SMNVEV (reference sequence). CDR3 residues: CASRLGYEQYF. CDR3 DNA: TGTGCCAGCAGACTAGGGTACGAGCAGTACTTC.

The chain is built from TRBV6-5 and TRBJ2-7; TRBD2 matches 7 bases. Germline CDR1 reads MNHEY; CDR2 reads SVGAGI. V was pared by 2 bases and J by 0 bases, with 7 bases of the junction left unmatched. This CDR3 has 16 residues. The DNA of the CDR3 is TGTGCCAGCAGTTACGGTCTCGGGGGGAACTCCTACGAGCAGTACTTC. Its protein is CASSYGLGGNSYEQYF.

The chain joins TRBV5-4 to TRBJ1-6; 10 bases map to TRBD1. The trim removed 4 bases at V and 9 bases at J, leaving 4 bases unmatched. The germline V gene encodes CDR1 SGHNT and CDR2 YYREEE (reference sequence). The CDR3 consists of 14 residues. Here the CDR3 DNA reads TGTGCCAGCAGCCAGGGACAGGGGTTTTCACCCCTCCACTTT. It encodes CASSQGQGFSPLHF.

The chain combines TRBV5-6 with TRBJ1-1; 12 nucleotides align to TRBD1. V lost 3 bases and J lost 5; bases outside the gene matches: 8. The CDR3 length is 16 residues. Germline V CDR1 and CDR2: SGHDT, YYEEEE. CDR3: CASSWGQGAGMTEAFF. CDR3 DNA sequence: TGTGCCAGCAGCTGGGGACAGGGGGCTGGTATGACTGAAGCTTTCTTT.

The V gene is TRBV7-9, the J gene TRBJ1-2; 12 bases line up with TRBD1. The V segment lost 4 bases and the J segment 3 bases; nucleotides outside the gene matches: 6. The CDR3 consists of 16 residues. The germline V gene has CDR1 SEHNR and CDR2 FQNEAQ (reference sequence). CDR3 DNA sequence: TGTGCCAGCAGCTGGGGGACAGGGGGCTTTGACTATGGCTACACCTTC. Its protein product is CASSWGTGGFDYGYTF.

The chain links TRBV18 to TRBJ2-3, with TRBD2 matching over 7 bases. This CDR3 has 15 residues. Germline CDR1 KGHSH, CDR2 LQKENI. V shed 4 bases and J 2 bases; nucleotides not matched to a gene: 6. As DNA, the CDR3 is TGTGCCAGCTCACGGGACGGGGGGATCACAGATACGCAGTATTTT. Translating gives CASSRDGGITDTQYF.

J is TRBJ1-5 and V is TRBV28; D uncertain. CDR1 is MDHEN and CDR2 is SYDVKM in the germline V gene. The CDR3 is 15 amino acids. Trimming removed 7 bases at V and 2 bases at J, with 15 bases between. CDR3 in amino acids: CASTPVDFGNQPQHF. Written as DNA, the CDR3 is TGTGCCAGCACCCCCGTCGACTTCGGCAATCAGCCCCAGCATTTT.

The chain links TRBV9 to TRBJ2-5; 9 nucleotides align to TRBD1. J was trimmed by 6 bases and V by 3 bases; bases with no gene match: 6. The CDR3 is 14 residues long. Per germline, CDR1 SGDLS and CDR2 YYNGEE. CDR3: CASSEGQGKQTQYF. The CDR3 DNA is TGTGCCAGCAGCGAAGGACAGGGGAAACAGACCCAGTACTTC.

The chain carries TRBV18 and TRBJ2-3; D is undetermined. From germline, CDR1 is KGHSH and CDR2 LQKENI. The ends were cut back, 2 bases at V and 6 bases at J, with 6 bases in the middle. CDR3 length equals 12 residues. For the CDR3, the DNA is TGTGCCAGCTCACCAACCGGGGATACGCAGTATTTT. Amino acids: CASSPTGDTQYF.

This sequence joins TRBV7-9 and TRBJ1-2, with D perhaps TRBD1 (5 bases). The CDR3 spans 13 residues. The V gene lost 1 base and the J gene lost 6 bases, with 9 bases spanning the gap. The germline V gene has CDR1 SEHNR and CDR2 FQNEAQ (reference sequence). The chain's CDR3 is CASSLGTGDGYTF. The CDR3 nucleotides are TGTGCCAGCAGCTTAGGCACGGGGGATGGCTACACCTTC.

This clone has a single count. This sequence joins TRBV6-5 and TRBJ1-1, with 9 bases aligning to TRBD1. CDR3 size: 14 residues. V was clipped by 6 bases and J by 5 bases; unmatched bases: 7. Germline V gene data show CDR1 as MNHEY and CDR2 as SVGAGI. The CDR3 sequence: CASRYSGTGTEAFF. The CDR3 DNA sequence: TGTGCCAGCAGGTATTCCGGGACAGGGACTGAAGCTTTCTTT.

This chain uses TRBV28 with TRBJ2-5; the match to TRBD2 covers 10 bases. The CDR3 covers 14 residues. With V trimmed by 3 bases and J by 3 bases, 1 base remained unmatched. In germline, CDR1 is MDHEN, CDR2 SYDVKM. The CDR3 nucleotides are TGTGCCAGCAGTTTTCTAGCGGGGGAAGAGACCCAGTACTTC. Its translation is CASSFLAGEETQYF. Complete variable domain (other parts from reference TRBV28 and TRBJ2-5): DVKVTQSSRYLVKRTGEKVFLECVQDMDHENMFWYRQDPGLGLRLIYFSYDVKMKEKGDIPEGYSVSREKKERFSLILESASTNQTSMYLCASSFLAGEETQYFGPGTRLLVL.

The CDR3 region has the DNA TGTGCCAGCAGATGGGGGACAGGGTTTATCGAGCAGTACTTC. Residues: CASRWGTGFIEQYF. The chain combines TRBV11-2 with TRBJ2-7, with TRBD1 identical over 9 bases. CDR3 length equals 14 residues. V gave up 6 bases and J gave up 6 bases; unmatched junction bases: 9. The germline V gene has CDR1 SGHAT and CDR2 FQNNGV.

This clone was recorded only once. This chain links TRBV28 with TRBJ1-1; the D gene is possibly TRBD1 (6 bases). Germline CDR1 is MDHEN and CDR2 is SYDVKM. The CDR3 extends over 14 amino acids. Trimming removed 7 bases from V and 4 bases from J, with 16 bases in between. CDR3 in DNA: TGTGCCAGCACCCAAACTGACAGGTTCACTGAAGCTTTCTTT. Protein: CASTQTDRFTEAFF. The full variable domain, completed using reference TRBV28 and TRBJ1-1, is DVKVTQSSRYLVKRTGEKVFLECVQDMDHENMFWYRQDPGLGLRLIYFSYDVKMKEKGDIPEGYSVSREKKERFSLILESASTNQTSMYLCASTQTDRFTEAFFGQGTRLTVV.